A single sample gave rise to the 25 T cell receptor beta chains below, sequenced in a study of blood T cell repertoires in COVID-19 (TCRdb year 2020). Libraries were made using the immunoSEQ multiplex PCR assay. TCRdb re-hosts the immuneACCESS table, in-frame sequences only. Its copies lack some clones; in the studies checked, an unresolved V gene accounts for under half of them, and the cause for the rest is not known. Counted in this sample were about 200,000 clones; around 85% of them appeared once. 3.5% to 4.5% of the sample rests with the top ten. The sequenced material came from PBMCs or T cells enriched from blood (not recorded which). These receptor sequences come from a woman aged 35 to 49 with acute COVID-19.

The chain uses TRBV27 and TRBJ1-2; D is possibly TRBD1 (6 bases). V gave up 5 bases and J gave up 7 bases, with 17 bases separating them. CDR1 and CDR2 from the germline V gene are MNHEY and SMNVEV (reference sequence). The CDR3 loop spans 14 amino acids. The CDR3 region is CASSPSPGASGYTF. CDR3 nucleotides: TGTGCCAGCAGTCCCTCACCAGGGGCCTCTGGCTACACCTTC.

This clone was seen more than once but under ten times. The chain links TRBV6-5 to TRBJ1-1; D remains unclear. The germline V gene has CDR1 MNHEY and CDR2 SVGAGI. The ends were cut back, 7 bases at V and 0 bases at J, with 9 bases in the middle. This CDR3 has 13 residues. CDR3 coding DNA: TGTGCCAGCAAGAGGCAGATGAACACTGAAGCTTTCTTT. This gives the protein CASKRQMNTEAFF.

This CDR3 is CASKGHSNTEAFF. CDR3 coding DNA: TGTGCCAGCAAAGGACACTCGAACACTGAAGCTTTCTTT. The V and J genes are TRBV27 and TRBJ1-1; D might be TRBD1 (5 bases). The germline V and J ends were trimmed by 7 bases and 1 base, with 10 bases remaining between them. CDR3 length: 13 residues. Germline V gene sequence: CDR1 MNHEY, CDR2 SMNVEV (reference sequence).

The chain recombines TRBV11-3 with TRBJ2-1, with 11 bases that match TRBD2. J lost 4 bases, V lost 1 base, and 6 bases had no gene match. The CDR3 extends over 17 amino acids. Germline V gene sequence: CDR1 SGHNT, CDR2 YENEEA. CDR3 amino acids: CASSLGAGTSGYNEQFF. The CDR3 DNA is TGTGCCAGCAGCTTAGGAGCTGGGACTAGCGGATACAATGAGCAGTTCTTC.

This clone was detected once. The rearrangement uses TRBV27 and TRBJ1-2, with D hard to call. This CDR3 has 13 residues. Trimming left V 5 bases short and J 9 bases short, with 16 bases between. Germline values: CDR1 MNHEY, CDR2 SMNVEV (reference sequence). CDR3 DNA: TGTGCCAGCAGTGGTCCGGAGCTATACCGCTACACCTTC. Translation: CASSGPELYRYTF.

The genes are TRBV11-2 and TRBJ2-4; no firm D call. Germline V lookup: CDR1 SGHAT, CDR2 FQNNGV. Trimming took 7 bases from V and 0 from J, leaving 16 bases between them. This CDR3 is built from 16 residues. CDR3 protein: CASTLDPLEAKNIQYF. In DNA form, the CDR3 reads TGTGCCAGCACCCTCGATCCCCTAGAAGCCAAAAACATTCAGTACTTC.

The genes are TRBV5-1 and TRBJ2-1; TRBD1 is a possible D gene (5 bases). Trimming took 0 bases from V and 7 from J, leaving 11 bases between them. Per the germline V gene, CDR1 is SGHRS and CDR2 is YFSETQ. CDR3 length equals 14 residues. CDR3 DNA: TGCGCCAGCAGCTTGGCCAGGGAAGGTAATGAGCAGTTCTTC. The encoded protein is CASSLAREGNEQFF.

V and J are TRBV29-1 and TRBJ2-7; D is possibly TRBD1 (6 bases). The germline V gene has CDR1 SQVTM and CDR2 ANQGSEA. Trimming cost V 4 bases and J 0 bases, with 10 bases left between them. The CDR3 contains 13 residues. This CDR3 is CSVVTGLSYEQYF. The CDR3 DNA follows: TGCAGCGTTGTAACAGGGCTCTCCTACGAGCAGTACTTC.

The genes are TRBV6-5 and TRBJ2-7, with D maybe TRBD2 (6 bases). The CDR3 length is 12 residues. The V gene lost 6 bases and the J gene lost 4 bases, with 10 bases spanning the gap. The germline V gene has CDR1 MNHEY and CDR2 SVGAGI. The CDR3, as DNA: TGTGCCAGCAGGCGGGCGGGGTACGAGCAGTACTTC. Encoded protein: CASRRAGYEQYF.

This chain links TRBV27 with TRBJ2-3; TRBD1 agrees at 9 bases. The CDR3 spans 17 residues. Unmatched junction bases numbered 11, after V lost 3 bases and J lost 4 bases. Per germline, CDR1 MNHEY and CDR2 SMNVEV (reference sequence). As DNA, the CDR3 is TGTGCCAGCAGTTTCAAGGGGACAGGGCCCCTCGCAGATACGCAGTATTTT. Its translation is CASSFKGTGPLADTQYF.

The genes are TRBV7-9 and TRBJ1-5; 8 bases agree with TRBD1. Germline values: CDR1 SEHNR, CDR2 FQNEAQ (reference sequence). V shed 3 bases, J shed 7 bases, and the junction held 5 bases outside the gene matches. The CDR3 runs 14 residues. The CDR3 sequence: CASSFSGGLQPQHF. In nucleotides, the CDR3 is TGTGCCAGCAGCTTCTCAGGGGGCTTGCAGCCCCAGCATTTT.

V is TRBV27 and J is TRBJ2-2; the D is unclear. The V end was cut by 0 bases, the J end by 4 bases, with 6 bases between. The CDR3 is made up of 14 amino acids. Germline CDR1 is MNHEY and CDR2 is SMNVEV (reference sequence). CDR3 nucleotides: TGTGCCAGCAGTTTATCGATCGGCACCGGGGAGCTGTTTTTT. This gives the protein CASSLSIGTGELFF.

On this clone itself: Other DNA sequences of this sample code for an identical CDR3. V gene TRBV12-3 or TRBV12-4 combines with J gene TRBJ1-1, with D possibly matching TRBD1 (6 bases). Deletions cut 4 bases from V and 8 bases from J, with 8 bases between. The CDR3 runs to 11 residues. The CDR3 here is CASSSGTEAFF. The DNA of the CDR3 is TGTGCCAGCAGTTCAGGGACAGAAGCTTTCTTT.

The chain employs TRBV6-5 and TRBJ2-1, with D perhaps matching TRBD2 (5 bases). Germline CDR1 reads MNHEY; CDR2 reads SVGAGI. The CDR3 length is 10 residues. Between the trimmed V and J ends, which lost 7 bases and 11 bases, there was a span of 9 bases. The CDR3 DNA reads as TGTGCCAGCACGGGGAGTCAGCAGTTCTTC. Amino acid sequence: CASTGSQQFF.

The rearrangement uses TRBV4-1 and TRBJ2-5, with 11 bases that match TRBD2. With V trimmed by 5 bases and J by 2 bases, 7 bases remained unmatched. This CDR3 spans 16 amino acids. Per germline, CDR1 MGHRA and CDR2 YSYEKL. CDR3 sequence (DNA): TGCGCCAGCAGCGCCTTAGCGGGAGGGCTGCAAGAGACCCAGTACTTC. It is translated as CASSALAGGLQETQYF.

In DNA, the CDR3 is TGTGCCAGCAGCTTGGGTCCTCCACCTACCTACAATGAGCAGTTCTTC. It yields the protein CASSLGPPPTYNEQFF. The V call is TRBV5-6, the J call TRBJ2-1; D not certain. CDR1 and CDR2 from the germline V gene are SGHDT and YYEEEE. The CDR3 totals 16 residues. V shed 0 bases and J shed 2 bases, with 12 bases lying between them.

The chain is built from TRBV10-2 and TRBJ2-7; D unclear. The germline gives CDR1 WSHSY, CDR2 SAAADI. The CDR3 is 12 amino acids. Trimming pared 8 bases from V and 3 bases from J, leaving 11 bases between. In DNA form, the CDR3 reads TGCGCCAGCCTGAGTCTTGACTACGAGCAGTACTTC. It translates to CASLSLDYEQYF.

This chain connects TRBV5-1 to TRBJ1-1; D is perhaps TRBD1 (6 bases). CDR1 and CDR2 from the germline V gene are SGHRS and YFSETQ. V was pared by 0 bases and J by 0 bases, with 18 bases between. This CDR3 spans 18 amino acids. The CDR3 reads CASSLVWGPGVLNTEAFF. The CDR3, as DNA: TGCGCCAGCAGCTTGGTTTGGGGGCCCGGAGTTCTGAACACTGAAGCTTTCTTT.

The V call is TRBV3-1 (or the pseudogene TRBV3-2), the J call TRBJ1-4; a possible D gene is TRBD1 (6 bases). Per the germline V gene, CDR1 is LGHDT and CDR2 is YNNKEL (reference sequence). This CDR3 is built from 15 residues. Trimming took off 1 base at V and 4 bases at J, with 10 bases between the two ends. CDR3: CASSQGQGINEKLFF. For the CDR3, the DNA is TGTGCCAGCAGCCAAGGGCAGGGGATTAATGAAAAACTGTTTTTT.

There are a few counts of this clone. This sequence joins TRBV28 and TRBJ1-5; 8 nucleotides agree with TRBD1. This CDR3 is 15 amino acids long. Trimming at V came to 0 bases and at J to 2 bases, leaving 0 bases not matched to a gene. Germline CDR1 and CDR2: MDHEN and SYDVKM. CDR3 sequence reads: CASSLWTGGNQPQHF. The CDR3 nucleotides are TGTGCCAGCAGTTTATGGACAGGGGGCAATCAGCCCCAGCATTTT.

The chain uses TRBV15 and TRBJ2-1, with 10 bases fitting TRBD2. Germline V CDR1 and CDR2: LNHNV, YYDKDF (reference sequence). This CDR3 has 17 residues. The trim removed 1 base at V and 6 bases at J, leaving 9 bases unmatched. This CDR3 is CATSRGSAGGPGNEQFF. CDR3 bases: TGTGCCACCAGCAGAGGTTCAGCGGGAGGGCCCGGCAATGAGCAGTTCTTC.

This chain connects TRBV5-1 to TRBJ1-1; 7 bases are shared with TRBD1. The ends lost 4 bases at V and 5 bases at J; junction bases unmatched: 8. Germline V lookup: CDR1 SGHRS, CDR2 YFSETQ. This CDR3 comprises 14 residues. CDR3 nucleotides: TGCGCCAGCAGCATCAGGGGGGTAGGTACTGAAGCTTTCTTT. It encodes CASSIRGVGTEAFF.

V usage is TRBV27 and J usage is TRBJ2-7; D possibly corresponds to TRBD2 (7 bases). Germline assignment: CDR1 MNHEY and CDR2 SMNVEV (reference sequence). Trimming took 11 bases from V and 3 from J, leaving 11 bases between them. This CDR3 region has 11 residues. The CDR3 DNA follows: TGTGCCGCGGGGGCATACTACGAGCAGTACTTC. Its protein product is CAAGAYYEQYF.

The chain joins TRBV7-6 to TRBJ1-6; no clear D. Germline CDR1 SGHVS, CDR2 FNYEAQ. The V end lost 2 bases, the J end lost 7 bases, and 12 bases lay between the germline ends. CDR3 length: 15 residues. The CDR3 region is CASSLSGTRNSPLHF. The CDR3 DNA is TGTGCCAGCAGCTTATCGGGTACCAGAAATTCACCCCTCCACTTT.

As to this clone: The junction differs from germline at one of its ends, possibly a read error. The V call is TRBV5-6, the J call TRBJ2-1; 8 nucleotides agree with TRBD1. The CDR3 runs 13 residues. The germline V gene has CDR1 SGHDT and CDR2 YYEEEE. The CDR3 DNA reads TGTGCCAGCAGCTTGGGACAGGGGTATGAGGAGTTCTTC. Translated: CASSLGQGYEEFF.